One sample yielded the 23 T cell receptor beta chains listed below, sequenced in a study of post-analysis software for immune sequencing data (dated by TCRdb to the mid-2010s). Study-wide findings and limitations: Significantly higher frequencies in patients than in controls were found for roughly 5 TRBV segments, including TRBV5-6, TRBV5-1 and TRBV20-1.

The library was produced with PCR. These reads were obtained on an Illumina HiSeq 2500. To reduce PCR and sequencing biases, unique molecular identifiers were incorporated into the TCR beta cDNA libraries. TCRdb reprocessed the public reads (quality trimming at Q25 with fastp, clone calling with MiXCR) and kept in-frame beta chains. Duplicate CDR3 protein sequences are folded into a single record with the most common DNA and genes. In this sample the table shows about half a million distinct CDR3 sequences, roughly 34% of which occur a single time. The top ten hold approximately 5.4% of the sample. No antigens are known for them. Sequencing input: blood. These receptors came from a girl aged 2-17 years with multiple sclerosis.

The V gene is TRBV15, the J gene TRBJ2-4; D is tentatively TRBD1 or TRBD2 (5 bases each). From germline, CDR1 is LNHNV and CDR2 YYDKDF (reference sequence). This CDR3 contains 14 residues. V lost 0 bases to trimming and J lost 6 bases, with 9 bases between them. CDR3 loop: CATSRDRDVNIQYF. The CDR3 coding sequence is TGTGCCACCAGCAGAGACCGGGACGTAAACATTCAGTACTTC.

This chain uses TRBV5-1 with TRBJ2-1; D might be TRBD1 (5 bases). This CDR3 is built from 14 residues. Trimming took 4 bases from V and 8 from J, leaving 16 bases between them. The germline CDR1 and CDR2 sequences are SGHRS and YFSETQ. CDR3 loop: CASSITGRVDEQFF. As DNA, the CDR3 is TGCGCCAGCAGCATTACAGGAAGGGTGGATGAGCAGTTCTTC.

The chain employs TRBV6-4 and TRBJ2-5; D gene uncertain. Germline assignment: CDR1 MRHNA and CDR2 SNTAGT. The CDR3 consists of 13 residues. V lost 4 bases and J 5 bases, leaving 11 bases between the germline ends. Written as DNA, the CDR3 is TGTGCCAGCAGTGCGAGTGGGTCGGAGACCCAGTACTTC. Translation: CASSASGSETQYF.

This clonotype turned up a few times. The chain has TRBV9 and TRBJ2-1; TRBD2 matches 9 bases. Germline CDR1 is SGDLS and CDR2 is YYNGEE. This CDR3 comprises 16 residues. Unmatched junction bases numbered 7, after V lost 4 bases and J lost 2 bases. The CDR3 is CASSFTTSGTYNEQFF. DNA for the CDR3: TGTGCCAGCAGCTTCACGACTAGCGGAACCTACAATGAGCAGTTCTTC.

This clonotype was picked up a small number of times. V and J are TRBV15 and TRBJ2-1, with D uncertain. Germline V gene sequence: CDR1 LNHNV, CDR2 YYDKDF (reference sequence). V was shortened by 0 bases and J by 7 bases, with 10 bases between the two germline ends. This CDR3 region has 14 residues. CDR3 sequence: CATSRDLSKNEQFF. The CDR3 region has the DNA TGTGCCACCAGCAGAGATTTGTCGAAGAATGAGCAGTTCTTC. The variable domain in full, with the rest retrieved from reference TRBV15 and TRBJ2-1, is DAMVIQNPRYQVTQFGKPVTLSCSQTLNHNVMYWYQQKSSQAPKLLFHYYDKDFNNEADTPDNFQSRRPNTSFCFLDIRSPGLGDTAMYLCATSRDLSKNEQFFGPGTRLTVL.

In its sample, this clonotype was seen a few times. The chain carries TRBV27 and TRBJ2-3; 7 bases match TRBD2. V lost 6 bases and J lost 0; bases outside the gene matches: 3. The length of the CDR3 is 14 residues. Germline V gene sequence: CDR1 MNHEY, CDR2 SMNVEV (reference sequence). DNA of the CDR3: TGTGCCAGCAGGGGGGGGGGTAGCACAGATACGCAGTATTTT. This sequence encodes CASRGGGSTDTQYF.

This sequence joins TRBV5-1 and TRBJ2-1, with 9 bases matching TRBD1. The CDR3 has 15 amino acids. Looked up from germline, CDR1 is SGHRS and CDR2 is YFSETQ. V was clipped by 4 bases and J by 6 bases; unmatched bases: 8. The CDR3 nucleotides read TGCGCCAGCAGCACAGACAGGGGGATGGCCAATGAGCAGTTCTTC. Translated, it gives CASSTDRGMANEQFF.

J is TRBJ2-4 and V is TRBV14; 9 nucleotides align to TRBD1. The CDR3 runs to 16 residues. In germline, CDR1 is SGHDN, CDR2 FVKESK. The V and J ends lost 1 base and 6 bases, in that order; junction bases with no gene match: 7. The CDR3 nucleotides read TGTGCCAGCAGCCAAGGCAGGGACAGGGACGGAAACATTCAGTACTTC. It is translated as CASSQGRDRDGNIQYF.

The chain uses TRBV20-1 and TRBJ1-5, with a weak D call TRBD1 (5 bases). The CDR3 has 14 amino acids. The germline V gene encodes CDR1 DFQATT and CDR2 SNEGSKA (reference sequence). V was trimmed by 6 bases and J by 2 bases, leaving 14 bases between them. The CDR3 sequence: CSAGLSRGNQPQHF. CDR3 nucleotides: TGCAGTGCCGGACTATCCAGGGGCAATCAGCCCCAGCATTTT.

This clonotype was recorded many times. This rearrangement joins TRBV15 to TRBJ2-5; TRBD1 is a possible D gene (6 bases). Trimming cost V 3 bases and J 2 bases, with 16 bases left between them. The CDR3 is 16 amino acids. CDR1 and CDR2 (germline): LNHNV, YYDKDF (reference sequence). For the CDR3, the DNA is TGTGCCACCAGCAGTAGGGGGACGAAGCCACAAGAGACCCAGTACTTC. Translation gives CATSSRGTKPQETQYF. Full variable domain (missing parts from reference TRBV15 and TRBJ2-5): DAMVIQNPRYQVTQFGKPVTLSCSQTLNHNVMYWYQQKSSQAPKLLFHYYDKDFNNEADTPDNFQSRRPNTSFCFLDIRSPGLGDTAMYLCATSSRGTKPQETQYFGPGTRLLVL.

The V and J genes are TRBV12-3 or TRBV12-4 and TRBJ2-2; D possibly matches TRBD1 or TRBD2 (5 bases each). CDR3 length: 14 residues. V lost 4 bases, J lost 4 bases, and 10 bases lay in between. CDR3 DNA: TGTGCCAGCAGTTCTGCGAGGGGCACCGGGGAGCTGTTTTTT. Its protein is CASSSARGTGELFF.

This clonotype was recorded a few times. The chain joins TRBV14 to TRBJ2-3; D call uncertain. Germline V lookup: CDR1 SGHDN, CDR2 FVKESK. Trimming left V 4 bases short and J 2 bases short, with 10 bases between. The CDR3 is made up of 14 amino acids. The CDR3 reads CASSPGGDTDTQYF. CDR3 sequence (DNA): TGTGCCAGCAGCCCAGGTGGTGACACAGATACGCAGTATTTT.

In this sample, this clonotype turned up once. CDR3 amino acids: CATSSRGMNEKLFF. Written as DNA, the CDR3 is TGTGCCACCAGCTCACGGGGGATGAATGAAAAACTGTTTTTT. V gene TRBV15 combines with J gene TRBJ1-4; D is perhaps TRBD1 (5 bases). CDR3 length: 14 amino acids. V lost 5 bases, J lost 5 bases, and 12 bases lay in between. Germline lookup yields CDR1 LNHNV and CDR2 YYDKDF (reference sequence).

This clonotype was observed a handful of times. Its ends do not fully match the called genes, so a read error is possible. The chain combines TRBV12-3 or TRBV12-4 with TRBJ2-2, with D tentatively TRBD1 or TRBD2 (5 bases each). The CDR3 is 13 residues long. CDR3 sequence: CARSLAQGGELFF. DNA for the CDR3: TGTGCCAGAAGTTTAGCGCAGGGCGGGGAGCTGTTTTTT.

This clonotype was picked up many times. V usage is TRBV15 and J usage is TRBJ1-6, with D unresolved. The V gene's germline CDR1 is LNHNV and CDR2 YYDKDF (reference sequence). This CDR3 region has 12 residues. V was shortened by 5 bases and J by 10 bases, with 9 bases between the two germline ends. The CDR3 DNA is TGTGCCACCAGCCGAACAAGCTCACCCCTCCACTTT. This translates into CATSRTSSPLHF. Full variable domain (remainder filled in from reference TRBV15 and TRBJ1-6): DAMVIQNPRYQVTQFGKPVTLSCSQTLNHNVMYWYQQKSSQAPKLLFHYYDKDFNNEADTPDNFQSRRPNTSFCFLDIRSPGLGDTAMYLCATSRTSSPLHFGNGTRLTVT.

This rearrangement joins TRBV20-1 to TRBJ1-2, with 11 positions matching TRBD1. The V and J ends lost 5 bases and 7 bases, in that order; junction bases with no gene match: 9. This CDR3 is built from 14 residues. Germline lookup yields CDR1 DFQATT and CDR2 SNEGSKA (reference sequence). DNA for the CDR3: TGCAGTGCTTGGCTGGACAGGGGGCGTATTGGCTACACCTTC. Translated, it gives CSAWLDRGRIGYTF.

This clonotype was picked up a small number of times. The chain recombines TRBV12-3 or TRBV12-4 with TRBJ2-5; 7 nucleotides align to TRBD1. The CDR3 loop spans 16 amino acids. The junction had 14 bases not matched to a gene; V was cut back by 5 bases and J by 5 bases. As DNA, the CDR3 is TGTGCCAGCAGTCATTACGGGACAGCCGTGTCGGAGACCCAGTACTTC. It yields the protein CASSHYGTAVSETQYF.

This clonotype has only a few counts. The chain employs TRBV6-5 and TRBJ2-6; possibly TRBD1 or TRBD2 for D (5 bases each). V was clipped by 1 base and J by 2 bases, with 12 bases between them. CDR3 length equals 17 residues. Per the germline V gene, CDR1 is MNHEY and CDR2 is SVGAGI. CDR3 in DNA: TGTGCCAGCAGTTACTTTGGACGAGGGGCTGGGGCCAACGTCCTGACTTTC. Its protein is CASSYFGRGAGANVLTF.

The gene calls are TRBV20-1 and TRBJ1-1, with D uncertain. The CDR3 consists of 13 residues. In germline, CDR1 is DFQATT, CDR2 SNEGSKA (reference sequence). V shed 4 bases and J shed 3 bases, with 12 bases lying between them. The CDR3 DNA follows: TGCAGTGCTAAAGGAGGGTACGACACTGAAGCTTTCTTT. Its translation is CSAKGGYDTEAFF.

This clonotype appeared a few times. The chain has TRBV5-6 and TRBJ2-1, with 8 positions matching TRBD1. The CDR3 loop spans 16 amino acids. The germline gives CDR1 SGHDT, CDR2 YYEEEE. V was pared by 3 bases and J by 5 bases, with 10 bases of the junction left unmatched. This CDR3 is CASSWGDRSLNNEQFF. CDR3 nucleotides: TGTGCCAGCAGCTGGGGGGACAGGTCCCTTAACAATGAGCAGTTCTTC.

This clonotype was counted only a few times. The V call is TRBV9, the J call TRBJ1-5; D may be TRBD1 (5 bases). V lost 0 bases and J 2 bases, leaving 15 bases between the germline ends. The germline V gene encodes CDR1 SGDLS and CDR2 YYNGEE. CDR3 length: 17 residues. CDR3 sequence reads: CASSVDGGGGGNQPQHF. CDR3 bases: TGTGCCAGCAGCGTAGACGGGGGTGGGGGGGGCAATCAGCCCCAGCATTTT.

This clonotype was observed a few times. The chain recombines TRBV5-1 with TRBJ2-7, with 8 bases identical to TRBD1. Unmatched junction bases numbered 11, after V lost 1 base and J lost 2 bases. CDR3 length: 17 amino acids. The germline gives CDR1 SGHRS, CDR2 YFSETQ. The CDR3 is CASSLLEGEQGAYEQYF. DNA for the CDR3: TGCGCCAGCAGCTTGCTCGAAGGGGAACAGGGGGCCTACGAGCAGTACTTC. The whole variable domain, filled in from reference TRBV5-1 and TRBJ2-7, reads KAGVTQTPRYLIKTRGQQVTLSCSPISGHRSVSWYQQTPGQGLQFLFEYFSETQRNKGNFPGRFSGRQFSNSRSEMNVSTLELGDSALYLCASSLLEGEQGAYEQYFGPGTRLTVT.

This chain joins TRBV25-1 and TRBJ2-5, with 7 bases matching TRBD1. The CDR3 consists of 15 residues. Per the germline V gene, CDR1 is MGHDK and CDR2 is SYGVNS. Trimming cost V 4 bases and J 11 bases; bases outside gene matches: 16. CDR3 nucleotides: TGTGCCAGCAGTGTACCCGGAGTAGGACAGGTTAAGCAGTACTTC. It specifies CASSVPGVGQVKQYF.